This entry concerns a single T cell receptor beta chain. These data belong to a study of blood T cell repertoires in COVID-19. Germline values: CDR1 SGHTA, CDR2 FQGNSA. The V end was cut by 4 bases, the J end by 1 base, with 7 bases between. This CDR3 contains 13 residues. Data came from immunoSEQ multiplex PCR; TCRdb stores just in-frame clones and leaves some out. The repertoire holds about 47,000 clones, approximately 78% seen once, with less than 15% in the top ten. The specimen sequenced was peripheral blood. V is TRBV7-2 and J is TRBJ1-1; D is undetermined. The TCR originated in a human donor with acute or convalescent COVID-19. The donor label of this sample is uncertain. This CDR3 is CASSSNKNTEAFF. In nucleotides, the CDR3 is TGTGCCAGCAGCTCCAACAAGAACACTGAAGCTTTCTTT.